Below are 30 T cell receptor beta chains sequenced from a single sample in a study of blood T cells in healthy people across ages. PCR was performed a second time for roughly 7 to 11 cycles using a sample-barcoded 5' primer and a J-beta primer mix. MiXCR was run by TCRdb on the 5' RACE reads, yielding one entry per CDR3 protein. This table has roughly 1.5 million distinct CDR3 sequences, approximately 39% appearing once. The sequenced sample consisted of blood. The receptors were gathered from a woman aged 18-29 years in good health.

The sample holds many counts of this clonotype. This chain links TRBV2 with TRBJ2-5; 7 positions match TRBD2. After removal of 6 bases from V and 5 bases from J, the junction contained 6 bases not matched to a gene. Germline-derived CDR1 and CDR2 are SNHLY and FYNNEI. This CDR3 region has 13 residues. The CDR3 DNA is TGTGCCAGCAGGGCGGGAGTAAGGGAGACCCAGTACTTC. The encoded protein is CASRAGVRETQYF.

This clonotype was picked up a small number of times. The chain has TRBV9 and TRBJ2-1; D may correspond to TRBD1 or TRBD2 (5 bases each). V lost 1 base and J lost 2, with 13 bases in between. This CDR3 has 16 residues. The V gene's germline CDR1 is SGDLS and CDR2 YYNGEE. In nucleotides, the CDR3 is TGTGCCAGCAGCGTAACCGGGACGGTCGCCTACAATGAGCAGTTCTTC. Residues: CASSVTGTVAYNEQFF.

The chain employs TRBV20-1 and TRBJ1-5; 7 positions match TRBD1. Looked up from germline, CDR1 is DFQATT and CDR2 is SNEGSKA (reference sequence). CDR3 length equals 13 residues. J was trimmed by 4 bases and V by 7 bases; bases with no gene match: 7. The CDR3 bases are TGCAGTGGCCGGGACAGTTATAATCAGCCCCAGCATTTT. This gives the protein CSGRDSYNQPQHF.

This clonotype turned up a few times. CDR3 protein: CASSSGLGTGSYEQYF. CDR3 nucleotide sequence: TGTGCCAGCAGCTCTGGCCTTGGGACAGGGTCCTACGAGCAGTACTTC. V gene TRBV13 combines with J gene TRBJ2-7; 9 bases are a match to TRBD1. CDR1 and CDR2 from the germline V gene are PRHDT and FYEKMQ (reference sequence). The trim removed 4 bases at V and 1 base at J, leaving 8 bases unmatched. CDR3 length: 16 residues.

The rearrangement links TRBV2 to TRBJ2-1, with unresolved D. CDR1 and CDR2 (germline): SNHLY, FYNNEI. The V and J ends lost 1 base and 9 bases respectively, with 13 bases between them. This CDR3 is 14 amino acids long. The CDR3 here is CASSEVPSLPEQFF. CDR3 sequence (DNA): TGTGCCAGCAGTGAAGTCCCCTCTCTCCCTGAGCAGTTCTTC.

This clonotype has just a few counts. This chain connects TRBV25-1 to TRBJ1-1, with TRBD1 matching over 7 bases. The germline CDR1 and CDR2 sequences are MGHDK and SYGVNS. V lost 6 bases and J lost 4; bases outside the gene matches: 5. This CDR3 contains 13 residues. The CDR3 protein is CASSQGGSTEAFF. Written as DNA, the CDR3 is TGTGCCAGCAGCCAAGGGGGCTCCACTGAAGCTTTCTTT.

This clonotype appeared once. The chain carries TRBV10-3 and TRBJ1-5, with D maybe TRBD1 (5 bases). The CDR3 contains 16 residues. Per germline, CDR1 ENHRY and CDR2 SYGVKD. With 2 bases removed from V and 4 bases from J, the gap between germline ends came to 15 bases. Here the CDR3 DNA reads TGTGCCATCAGTGAGGGGGACGGACTCGGGAATCAGCCCCAGCATTTT. Its translation: CAISEGDGLGNQPQHF.

This chain links TRBV30 with TRBJ2-1, with D possibly TRBD1 on 5 matching bases. This CDR3 region has 15 residues. Germline CDR1 reads GTSNPN; CDR2 reads SVGIG (reference sequence). Trimming left V 3 bases short and J 1 base short, with 13 bases between. CDR3 in DNA: TGTGCCTGGAGCAAGGGGCTCTTATCCTACAATGAGCAGTTCTTC. This sequence encodes CAWSKGLLSYNEQFF.

This clonotype was counted at least ten times. The genes are TRBV21-1 and TRBJ2-3; the tabulated D call, TRBD1, remains unverified against the DNA. TRBV21-1 is a listed pseudogene. This CDR3 comprises 15 residues. The DNA of the CDR3 is TGTGCCAGCAGATTCAGGGAAGGGAATGTGAATACGCAGTATTTT. It is translated as CASRFREGNVNTQYF.

This clonotype was counted between two and nine times. The rearrangement links TRBV7-9 to TRBJ1-6; TRBD1 aligns across 8 bases. The CDR3 extends over 17 amino acids. V was pared by 5 bases and J by 3 bases, with 9 bases of the junction left unmatched. Looked up from germline, CDR1 is SEHNR and CDR2 is FQNEAQ (reference sequence). The CDR3 is CASSTPGTGDYNSPLHF. The CDR3 DNA reads as TGTGCCAGCAGCACTCCCGGGACAGGAGACTATAATTCACCCCTCCACTTT. The variable domain in full, completed from reference TRBV7-9 and TRBJ1-6, reads DTGVSQNPRHKITKRGQNVTFRCDPISEHNRLYWYRQTLGQGPEFLTYFQNEAQLEKSRLLSDRFSAERPKGSFSTLEIQRTEQGDSAMYLCASSTPGTGDYNSPLHFGNGTRLTVT.

The J gene is TRBJ2-4, the V gene TRBV5-1; D is unclear. The CDR3 runs to 14 residues. Germline CDR1 reads SGHRS; CDR2 reads YFSETQ. The V gene lost 4 bases and the J gene lost 2 bases, with 10 bases spanning the gap. The CDR3 nucleotides are TGCGCCAGCAGCCCGGACCAAACCAAAAACATTCAGTACTTC. Translated, it gives CASSPDQTKNIQYF.

The table lists this clonotype with a few counts. The chain has TRBV4-1 and TRBJ1-1; 11 nucleotides align to TRBD1. V dropped 4 bases and J dropped 0; count of bases not matched to a gene: 7. Germline lookup yields CDR1 MGHRA and CDR2 YSYEKL. The CDR3 totals 17 residues. CDR3 sequence (DNA): TGCGCCAGCAGCCCGTCCCGGGACAGGGGGTTGAACACTGAAGCTTTCTTT. Translated: CASSPSRDRGLNTEAFF.

The chain has TRBV28 and TRBJ1-4; perhaps TRBD1 as D (5 bases). This CDR3 has 15 residues. Germline CDR1 reads MDHEN; CDR2 reads SYDVKM. The V and J ends lost 2 bases and 15 bases respectively, with 22 bases between them. The CDR3: CASSLLGQGLRVVFF. DNA for the CDR3: TGTGCCAGCAGTTTACTCGGGCAGGGCCTTAGAGTTGTGTTTTTT.

The genes are TRBV20-1 and TRBJ2-5; D possibly corresponds to TRBD1 (6 bases). The length of the CDR3 is 15 residues. V was shortened by 2 bases and J by 4 bases, with 17 bases between the two germline ends. Per the germline V gene, CDR1 is DFQATT and CDR2 is SNEGSKA (reference sequence). CDR3 loop: CSARHSKGVGETQYF. In DNA form, the CDR3 reads TGCAGTGCTAGACATTCCAAGGGGGTGGGAGAGACCCAGTACTTC.

This clonotype was observed a handful of times. The chain joins TRBV5-6 to TRBJ2-1; TRBD2 matches 9 bases. The V gene end was trimmed by 0 bases and the J gene end by 8 bases; junction bases not matched to a gene: 6. The CDR3 is 15 amino acids. Germline V gene lookup returns CDR1 SGHDT and CDR2 YYEEEE. The DNA for the CDR3 is TGTGCCAGCAGCTTGGAAGGGACTAGCATCTATGAGCAGTTCTTC. Protein sequence: CASSLEGTSIYEQFF.

This clonotype appeared once. V and J are TRBV10-3 and TRBJ1-1, with 11 bases that match TRBD1. The CDR3 has 15 residues. CDR1 is ENHRY, CDR2 SYGVKD, per germline. V dropped 6 bases and J dropped 6; count of bases not matched to a gene: 9. Written as DNA, the CDR3 is TGTGCCATCAGCGATACGGACAGGGGGCGGGCTGAAGCTTTCTTT. Encoded protein: CAISDTDRGRAEAFF.

This clonotype was seen more than once but under ten times. DNA for the CDR3: TGTGCCAGCAGTCCTAGCGGGAGTCGCTCCTACAATGAGCAGTTCTTC. Amino acids: CASSPSGSRSYNEQFF. This chain links TRBV7-3 with TRBJ2-1; 10 bases agree with TRBD2. There are 16 residues in the CDR3. V dropped 6 bases and J dropped 0; count of bases not matched to a gene: 5. CDR1 is SGHTA and CDR2 is FQGTGA in the germline V gene.

The rearrangement links TRBV6-6 to TRBJ2-1, with D hard to call. Trimming took 4 bases from V and 9 from J, leaving 16 bases between them. The germline V gene encodes CDR1 MNHNY and CDR2 SVGAGI (reference sequence). The CDR3 runs 14 residues. The CDR3 region has the DNA TGTGCCAGCAGTTTGGAACCCCAACTTGTTGAGCAGTTCTTC. It specifies CASSLEPQLVEQFF.

This chain uses TRBV29-1 with TRBJ2-1; 9 nucleotides match TRBD2. Trimming took 1 base from V and 6 from J; bases not matched to a gene: 4. Germline-derived CDR1 and CDR2 are SQVTM and ANQGSEA. The CDR3 covers 14 residues. The CDR3 sequence: CSVEAAGGSNEQFF. The CDR3 region has the DNA TGCAGCGTTGAAGCAGCGGGAGGCTCCAATGAGCAGTTCTTC.

The chain employs TRBV11-2 and TRBJ1-2, with D maybe TRBD1 (6 bases). Germline V gene data show CDR1 as SGHAT and CDR2 as FQNNGV. Trimming shortened V by 6 bases and J by 4 bases, and 12 bases separated the two germline ends. The CDR3 is 13 residues long. Written as DNA, the CDR3 is TGTGCCAGCAGGAAGACAGGTGTCTATGGCTACACCTTC. It yields the protein CASRKTGVYGYTF. Together with reference TRBV11-2 and TRBJ1-2, the CDR3 gives the full variable domain: EAGVAQSPRYKIIEKRQSVAFWCNPISGHATLYWYQQILGQGPKLLIQFQNNGVVDDSQLPKDRFSAERLKGVDSTLKIQPAKLEDSAVYLCASRKTGVYGYTFGSGTRLTVV.

The chain recombines TRBV7-8 with TRBJ1-1, with D perhaps matching TRBD1 (5 bases). CDR1 is SGHVS, CDR2 FQNEAQ, per germline. V was trimmed by 7 bases and J by 3 bases, leaving 15 bases between them. The CDR3 covers 14 residues. The CDR3 loop is CASTLRGSDTEAFF. CDR3 DNA: TGTGCCAGCACTCTTAGGGGCTCGGACACTGAAGCTTTCTTT.

This clonotype was counted ten times or more. The chain links TRBV4-1 to TRBJ2-5; D might be TRBD2 (5 bases). With 4 bases removed from V and 2 bases from J, the gap between germline ends came to 11 bases. This CDR3 comprises 14 residues. The germline V gene encodes CDR1 MGHRA and CDR2 YSYEKL. The CDR3 nucleotides read TGCGCCAGCAGCCCATACCGGGATCAAGAGACCCAGTACTTC. Residues: CASSPYRDQETQYF.

This clonotype has a count of ten or more. The rearrangement uses TRBV7-2 and TRBJ2-5, with TRBD1 as a possible D gene (6 bases). The CDR3 runs to 13 residues. Germline-derived CDR1 and CDR2 are SGHTA and FQGNSA. V gave up 3 bases and J gave up 2 bases, with 7 bases separating them. The CDR3 DNA sequence: TGTGCCAGCAGCTTTGGACAGCAAGAGACCCAGTACTTC. Amino acids: CASSFGQQETQYF.

Concerning this clonotype itself: With a much larger clone just one base away, this may be a read error. This rearrangement joins TRBV4-3 to TRBJ2-3; TRBD2 matches 8 bases. The J segment lost 4 bases and the V segment lost 0 bases, leaving 6 bases of the junction unmatched. The CDR3 runs to 16 residues. Germline values: CDR1 LGHNA, CDR2 YSLEER. The CDR3 bases are TGCGCCAGCAGCCAAGATTGCGTAGCGGGACCAGATACGCAGTATTTT. This gives the protein CASSQDCVAGPDTQYF.

The rearrangement links TRBV10-3 to TRBJ2-7, with TRBD2 matching over 7 bases. Germline assignment: CDR1 ENHRY and CDR2 SYGVKD. J was trimmed by 0 bases and V by 2 bases; bases with no gene match: 4. The CDR3 contains 15 residues. The CDR3 protein is CAISETGGPSYEQYF. The DNA for the CDR3 is TGTGCCATCAGTGAGACGGGAGGCCCCTCCTACGAGCAGTACTTC.

The chain is built from TRBV4-1 and TRBJ1-4; no reliable D call. V lost 3 bases and J lost 3, with 8 bases in between. The CDR3 sequence is 14 residues long. The germline gives CDR1 MGHRA, CDR2 YSYEKL. The CDR3 loop reads CASSQDSANEKLFF. The CDR3 DNA is TGCGCCAGCAGCCAGGATTCGGCTAATGAAAAACTGTTTTTT.

The CDR3 region is CAISDWQFNTEAFF. The CDR3 DNA reads as TGTGCCATCAGTGATTGGCAATTCAACACTGAAGCTTTCTTT. This sequence joins TRBV10-3 and TRBJ1-1, with D hard to call. The germline V and J ends were trimmed by 3 bases and 2 bases, with 10 bases remaining between them. This CDR3 has 14 amino acids. Germline CDR1 ENHRY, CDR2 SYGVKD.

This clonotype showed up just a few times. The chain carries TRBV10-3 and TRBJ1-1; 10 nucleotides align to TRBD1. Germline lookup yields CDR1 ENHRY and CDR2 SYGVKD. The CDR3 contains 14 residues. V lost 6 bases to trimming and J lost 6 bases; unmatched junction nucleotides: 7. CDR3 residues: CAIRPGQGRAEAFF. CDR3 bases: TGTGCCATCAGACCGGGACAGGGGAGGGCTGAAGCTTTCTTT.

A few counts support this clonotype. This CDR3 is CASSIDIVSYNEQFF. The CDR3 coding sequence is TGCGCCAGCAGCATAGACATCGTGTCCTACAATGAGCAGTTCTTC. This sequence joins TRBV5-1 and TRBJ2-1; D ambiguous. CDR1 SGHRS and CDR2 YFSETQ come from the germline V gene. The CDR3 consists of 15 residues. The V gene lost 4 bases and the J gene lost 1 base, with 12 bases spanning the gap.

The J gene is TRBJ2-1, the V gene TRBV30, with 8 bases fitting TRBD2. V trimming: 3 bases; J trimming: 9 bases; junction bases outside the gene matches: 7. The CDR3 has 13 amino acids. CDR1 and CDR2 (germline): GTSNPN, SVGIG (reference sequence). This chain's CDR3 is CAWRGLAPFEQFF. The CDR3 DNA is TGTGCCTGGAGAGGACTAGCCCCTTTTGAGCAGTTCTTC.